A single sample gave rise to the 28 T cell receptor beta chains below, sequenced in a study of blood T cell repertoires in COVID-19. This table comes from immunoSEQ multiplex PCR, and its TCRdb copy is limited to in-frame clones, with some not included. The sample comprises 200,000 to 250,000 clones, 85% of which are singletons, and under 20% rests with the top ten. The specimen was PBMCs or T cells enriched from blood (not recorded which). These receptors were obtained from a man aged 35-49 years who had recovered from COVID-19.

The chain employs TRBV27 and TRBJ2-7, with D possibly matching TRBD1 (6 bases). Germline loops: CDR1 MNHEY, CDR2 SMNVEV (reference sequence). Trimming took 6 bases from V and 3 from J, leaving 18 bases between them. The CDR3 contains 15 residues. CDR3 amino acids: CASSILGTPIYEQYF. CDR3 sequence (DNA): TGTGCCAGCAGCATTCTAGGGACACCGATCTACGAGCAGTACTTC.

The chain carries TRBV3-1 (or the pseudogene TRBV3-2) and TRBJ2-7; the D gene is possibly TRBD2 (5 bases). Trimming took off 1 base at V and 6 bases at J, with 19 bases between the two ends. The CDR3 length is 16 residues. Germline values: CDR1 LGHDT, CDR2 YNNKEL (reference sequence). CDR3: CASSQVEDGTSREQYF. The CDR3 DNA follows: TGTGCCAGCAGCCAAGTGGAGGACGGCACCTCGCGCGAGCAGTACTTC.

J is TRBJ2-7 and V is TRBV30; a weak D match, TRBD2 (6 bases). V lost 3 bases and J 1 base, leaving 19 bases between the germline ends. Germline loops: CDR1 GTSNPN, CDR2 SVGIG (reference sequence). CDR3 length equals 16 residues. DNA of the CDR3: TGTGCCTGGAGGGATCCGGGAGCCCTCGGTTCCTACGAGCAGTACTTC. Translated: CAWRDPGALGSYEQYF.

The chain joins TRBV30 to TRBJ2-3; 10 bases agree with TRBD2. The germline CDR1 and CDR2 sequences are GTSNPN and SVGIG (reference sequence). The V segment lost 0 bases and the J segment 1 base; nucleotides outside the gene matches: 4. The CDR3 extends over 16 amino acids. The DNA of the CDR3 is TGTGCCTGGAGTGTACTAGCGGGGCTGGGCACAGATACGCAGTATTTT. Amino acids: CAWSVLAGLGTDTQYF.

The sample holds one count of this clone. The rearrangement joins TRBV2 to TRBJ1-5, with D maybe TRBD1 (6 bases). The CDR3 is 13 amino acids. V gave up 5 bases and J gave up 5 bases, with 10 bases separating them. Germline CDR1 SNHLY, CDR2 FYNNEI. The CDR3 spells CASSMDSDQPQHF. The CDR3 coding sequence is TGTGCCAGCAGTATGGACAGCGATCAGCCCCAGCATTTT.

This chain uses TRBV7-2 with TRBJ1-5; no definite D call. In germline, CDR1 is SGHTA, CDR2 FQGNSA. The CDR3 has 15 amino acids. V shed 5 bases and J shed 9 bases, with 20 bases lying between them. CDR3 sequence reads: CASSPQAGVKGPQHF. The CDR3, as DNA: TGTGCCAGCAGCCCCCAGGCCGGGGTGAAGGGGCCCCAGCATTTT.

The CDR3 DNA reads as TGTGCCAGCAGCTCCAAGGGAGCGGGGCGGCAAGAGACCCAGTACTTC. Amino acid sequence: CASSSKGAGRQETQYF. The V call is TRBV7-8, the J call TRBJ2-5; 7 bases fit TRBD2. Trimming at V came to 4 bases and at J to 2 bases, leaving 10 bases not matched to a gene. The CDR3 sequence is 16 residues long. Germline lookup yields CDR1 SGHVS and CDR2 FQNEAQ. Together with reference TRBV7-8 and TRBJ2-5, the CDR3 gives the full variable domain: GAGVSQSPRYKVAKRGQDVALRCDPISGHVSLFWYQQALGQGPEFLTYFQNEAQLDKSGLPSDRFFAERPEGSVSTLKIQRTQQEDSAVYLCASSSKGAGRQETQYFGPGTRLLVL.

This sequence joins TRBV5-1 and TRBJ2-1; perhaps TRBD2 as D (5 bases). CDR1 is SGHRS, CDR2 YFSETQ, per germline. The CDR3 length is 14 residues. Trimming shortened V by 0 bases and J by 4 bases, and 8 bases separated the two germline ends. CDR3 DNA sequence: TGCGCCAGCAGCTTGGCGGACTCGTACAATGAGCAGTTCTTC. Its translation is CASSLADSYNEQFF.

The chain couples TRBV6-2 or TRBV6-3 to TRBJ2-1; D perhaps matches TRBD2 (6 bases). This CDR3 contains 14 residues. V was cut by 6 bases and J by 4 bases, with 13 bases left in between. Germline CDR1 and CDR2: MNHEY and SVGEGT. CDR3: CASSAGPLYNEQFF. CDR3 DNA sequence: TGTGCCAGCAGCGCGGGACCGCTATACAATGAGCAGTTCTTC.

A note on this clone: The same CDR3 also results from other DNA sequences found in this sample. The V call is TRBV30, the J call TRBJ1-4; D is unresolved. From germline, CDR1 is GTSNPN and CDR2 SVGIG (reference sequence). Trimming removed 0 bases from V and 5 bases from J, with 7 bases in between. CDR3 size: 13 residues. CDR3 sequence reads: CAWSVRENEKLFF. CDR3 in DNA: TGTGCCTGGAGTGTACGGGAAAATGAAAAACTGTTTTTT.

CDR3: CASSLVGGTTEAFF. CDR3 bases: TGCGCCAGCAGCTTGGTGGGAGGGACCACTGAAGCTTTCTTT. The chain employs TRBV5-1 and TRBJ1-1, with TRBD1 as a possible D gene (5 bases). V was pared by 0 bases and J by 4 bases, with 10 bases between. Looked up from germline, CDR1 is SGHRS and CDR2 is YFSETQ. CDR3 length equals 14 residues.

The chain employs TRBV5-4 and TRBJ2-7, with D possibly TRBD2 on 5 matching bases. The V end was cut by 0 bases, the J end by 6 bases, with 13 bases between. The CDR3 loop spans 14 amino acids. CDR1 is SGHNT and CDR2 is YYREEE in the germline V gene (reference sequence). CDR3 in amino acids: CASSLENRAGEQYF. CDR3 bases: TGTGCCAGCAGCTTGGAAAACCGGGCGGGCGAGCAGTACTTC.

This clone has only one observation. The V and J genes are TRBV5-3 and TRBJ2-5, with D possibly being TRBD1 (6 bases). TRBV5-3 is assigned to the ORF class and has an uncertain function. The CDR3 sequence is 15 residues long. Trimming pared 5 bases from V and 5 bases from J, leaving 19 bases between. The CDR3 here is CARSPPDRRWETQYF. The CDR3 DNA follows: TGTGCCAGAAGTCCACCTGACAGGAGGTGGGAGACCCAGTACTTC.

This rearrangement joins TRBV18 to TRBJ2-3, with unresolved D. The germline gives CDR1 KGHSH, CDR2 LQKENI. The CDR3 totals 13 residues. V lost 2 bases, J lost 6 bases, and 9 bases lay in between. CDR3 in DNA: TGTGCCAGCTCACCAGACTTAGCCGATACGCAGTATTTT. This sequence encodes CASSPDLADTQYF.

The chain has TRBV27 and TRBJ1-2; 7 nucleotides match TRBD1. J lost 2 bases, V lost 5 bases, and 17 bases had no gene match. The CDR3 loop spans 18 amino acids. Germline V gene data show CDR1 as MNHEY and CDR2 as SMNVEV (reference sequence). This CDR3 is CASSPRQGSSFLNYGYTF. In DNA, the CDR3 is TGTGCCAGCAGTCCACGACAGGGTTCATCATTTTTAAACTATGGCTACACCTTC.

The chain combines TRBV30 with TRBJ1-1, with 7 positions matching TRBD1. The CDR3 totals 13 residues. The ends lost 3 bases at V and 7 bases at J; junction bases unmatched: 8. Germline CDR1 GTSNPN, CDR2 SVGIG (reference sequence). CDR3 residues: CAWRPQGGGEAFF. The CDR3 DNA reads TGTGCCTGGAGGCCCCAGGGGGGTGGTGAAGCTTTCTTT.

This clone was detected only once. This chain uses TRBV3-1 (or the pseudogene TRBV3-2) with TRBJ2-1; TRBD1 aligns across 9 bases. From germline, CDR1 is LGHDT and CDR2 YNNKEL (reference sequence). V lost 4 bases to trimming and J lost 4 bases; unmatched junction nucleotides: 8. The CDR3 runs 16 residues. CDR3: CASSLGQGLAYNEQFF. The DNA of the CDR3 is TGTGCCAGCAGCCTAGGACAGGGGCTAGCATACAATGAGCAGTTCTTC.

The chain joins TRBV6-4 to TRBJ1-6; TRBD1 agrees at 8 bases. This CDR3 spans 14 amino acids. CDR1 is MRHNA, CDR2 SNTAGT, per germline. V was pared by 3 bases and J by 5 bases, with 0 bases of the junction left unmatched. The CDR3 DNA is TGTGCCAGCAGTGAGGACAGGGATAATTCACCCCTCCACTTT. Its translation: CASSEDRDNSPLHF.

The genes are TRBV13 and TRBJ1-5; 11 bases agree with TRBD1. The CDR3 is made up of 17 amino acids. Germline V gives CDR1 PRHDT, CDR2 FYEKMQ (reference sequence). Losses at the gene ends were 5 bases for V and 5 bases for J; bases not matched to a gene: 11. CDR3 protein: CASSPKRDRGLHQPQHF. The CDR3 bases are TGTGCCAGCAGCCCTAAACGGGACAGGGGGTTGCATCAGCCCCAGCATTTT.

V is TRBV9 and J is TRBJ1-1, with a tentative D call TRBD1 (5 bases). There are 17 residues in the CDR3. Trimming took 0 bases from V and 1 from J, leaving 16 bases between them. The V gene's germline CDR1 is SGDLS and CDR2 YYNGEE. CDR3 sequence: CASSVVQGRFENTEAFF. CDR3 DNA: TGTGCCAGCAGCGTAGTTCAGGGTAGGTTTGAGAACACTGAAGCTTTCTTT.

The chain recombines TRBV9 with TRBJ2-1; 7 bases align to TRBD1. Trimming removed 4 bases from V and 4 bases from J; junction bases left unmatched: 8. Germline values: CDR1 SGDLS, CDR2 YYNGEE. CDR3 length: 15 residues. The CDR3 is CASSPPGTVYNEQFF. The CDR3 DNA sequence: TGTGCCAGCAGCCCCCCCGGGACAGTTTACAATGAGCAGTTCTTC.

A few counts support this clone. The genes are TRBV7-9 and TRBJ2-7, with no clear D. This CDR3 contains 11 residues. Germline CDR1 SEHNR, CDR2 FQNEAQ (reference sequence). The V gene lost 2 bases and the J gene lost 3 bases, with 2 bases spanning the gap. CDR3 amino acids: CASSLHYEQYF. CDR3 nucleotides: TGTGCCAGCAGCTTACACTACGAGCAGTACTTC.

This sequence joins TRBV9 and TRBJ2-7; 8 bases are a match to TRBD1. With 3 bases clipped from V and 1 base from J, the junction kept 6 bases outside the gene matches. CDR1 and CDR2 (germline): SGDLS, YYNGEE. The CDR3 covers 15 residues. The CDR3 coding sequence is TGTGCCAGCAGCGCGGACAGGGATCATTCCTACGAGCAGTACTTC. Translated, it gives CASSADRDHSYEQYF.

This rearrangement joins TRBV5-3 to TRBJ2-7, with D perhaps matching TRBD2 (6 bases). TRBV5-3 is annotated as an ORF whose role is uncertain. This CDR3 is 17 amino acids long. Trimming removed 5 bases at V and 3 bases at J, with 24 bases between. The CDR3 region has the DNA TGTGCCAGAAGGAATGAACCATACTGGGACTGTTTCTACGAGCAGTACTTC. It codes for CARRNEPYWDCFYEQYF.

The V and J genes are TRBV6-2 or TRBV6-3 and TRBJ2-7; TRBD2 matches at 11 bases. J was trimmed by 4 bases and V by 6 bases; bases with no gene match: 8. The CDR3 consists of 15 residues. Germline V gene data show CDR1 as MNHEY and CDR2 as SVGEGT. The DNA for the CDR3 is TGTGCCAGCAGCCGCGGGACTAGCGGAGCATACGAGCAGTACTTC. This codes for CASSRGTSGAYEQYF.

This clone has just one count. This rearrangement joins TRBV5-1 to TRBJ2-3, with no clear D. The CDR3 contains 12 residues. Trimming left V 5 bases short and J 0 bases short, with 4 bases between. Germline V gene data show CDR1 as SGHRS and CDR2 as YFSETQ. The CDR3 sequence is CASSQSTDTQYF. CDR3 bases: TGCGCCAGCAGTCAGAGCACAGATACGCAGTATTTT.

The V and J genes are TRBV19 and TRBJ1-2; D is ambiguous. V lost 4 bases and J lost 3, with 15 bases in between. This CDR3 comprises 15 residues. Germline loops: CDR1 LNHDA, CDR2 SQIVND (reference sequence). The DNA for the CDR3 is TGTGCCAGTAGTAATCCGCCGGCCGGGGACTATGGCTACACCTTC. The encoded protein is CASSNPPAGDYGYTF.

This chain connects TRBV24-1 to TRBJ1-2, with 8 bases matching TRBD1. The J segment lost 2 bases and the V segment lost 10 bases, leaving 8 bases of the junction unmatched. CDR1 KGHDR and CDR2 SFDVKD come from the germline V gene. This CDR3 spans 14 amino acids. DNA for the CDR3: TGTGCCACAAGTTCGGGACAGGCAAACTATGGCTACACCTTC. It specifies CATSSGQANYGYTF.